This T cell receptor (beta chain) stems from a study of blood T cell repertoires in COVID-19. Looking at the study overall: From the United States, Italy and Spain came samples of acute and convalescent COVID-19.

V was trimmed by 0 bases and J by 6 bases, leaving 14 bases between them. The germline CDR1 and CDR2 sequences are LGHNA and YSLEER. The CDR3 is made up of 15 amino acids. Measured with immunoSEQ multiplex PCR; TCRdb has only the in-frame clones, and not every one. The sample has 250,000 to 350,000 clones; 70% to 85% are singletons. In this sample, this clone turned up once. The sequenced sample was peripheral blood. This clonotype was obtained from a human donor with COVID-19, enrolled during active disease. The donor label of this sample is uncertain. The chain has TRBV4-3 and TRBJ1-2, with a possible D match to TRBD1 (5 bases). The CDR3 DNA sequence: TGCGCCAGCAGCCAAGATCGGGGGAACTTTGATGGCTACACCTTC. Its protein is CASSQDRGNFDGYTF.